A single sample is the source of the 12 T cell receptor beta chains below, sequenced in a study of cytomegalovirus exposure and HLA in healthy donors. Primers for the PCR totalled 60 Vbeta and 13 Jbeta. The assay was immunoSEQ multiplex PCR, and TCRdb's table has in-frame clones only and misses some. Of about 170,000 clones in the sample, just over 70% were seen once. Sequencing was done on a sample of PBMCs. The receptors stem from a human donor in good health.

On this clone: In the same sample, other DNA sequences code for this CDR3. The chain uses TRBV19 and TRBJ2-7; TRBD2 aligns across 7 bases. The V gene's germline CDR1 is LNHDA and CDR2 SQIVND (reference sequence). There are 12 residues in the CDR3. Trimming removed 4 bases from V and 3 bases from J; junction bases left unmatched: 0. DNA for the CDR3: TGTGCCAGTAGTACGGGGGGCTACGAGCAGTACTTC. Amino acids: CASSTGGYEQYF. The full variable domain, in which reference TRBV19 and TRBJ2-7 provide the parts outside the CDR3, is DGGITQSPKYLFRKEGQNVTLSCEQNLNHDAMYWYRQDPGQGLRLIYYSQIVNDFQKGDIAEGYSVSREKKESFPLTVTSAQKNPTAFYLCASSTGGYEQYFGPGTRLTVT.

The chain links TRBV5-1 to TRBJ2-5; D is possibly TRBD2 (7 bases). The CDR3 has 15 amino acids. Germline V CDR1 and CDR2: SGHRS, YFSETQ. Trimming cost V 6 bases and J 1 base, with 16 bases left between them. The CDR3 is CASTLDSGAQETQYF. CDR3 DNA sequence: TGCGCCAGCACCCTGGACAGCGGGGCCCAAGAGACCCAGTACTTC.

The chain recombines TRBV18 with TRBJ2-2, with TRBD1 matching 7 bases. Germline V lookup: CDR1 KGHSH, CDR2 LQKENI. J was trimmed by 5 bases and V by 3 bases; bases with no gene match: 12. CDR3 length equals 17 residues. CDR3 nucleotides: TGTGCCAGCTCACCGAGGGGAGTGACAGGGACGACCGGGGAGCTGTTTTTT. Protein product: CASSPRGVTGTTGELFF.

V usage is TRBV30 and J usage is TRBJ1-2; no firm D call. CDR1 is GTSNPN and CDR2 is SVGIG in the germline V gene (reference sequence). The CDR3 runs 14 residues. The V and J ends lost 3 bases and 8 bases respectively, with 19 bases between them. The CDR3 spells CAWSPVPSFGGYTF. CDR3 nucleotide sequence: TGTGCCTGGAGCCCGGTCCCCTCGTTCGGGGGCTACACCTTC.

The chain uses TRBV6-5 and TRBJ2-7; 8 bases are shared with TRBD1. The CDR3 totals 16 residues. Looked up from germline, CDR1 is MNHEY and CDR2 is SVGAGI. V lost 0 bases, J lost 4 bases, and 8 bases stayed unmatched. CDR3 in amino acids: CASSYSTGAREYEQYF. The CDR3 DNA sequence: TGTGCCAGCAGTTACTCGACAGGGGCCAGGGAGTACGAGCAGTACTTC.

This chain uses TRBV6-1 with TRBJ2-7; D call uncertain. The CDR3 has 13 amino acids. Germline CDR1 reads MNHNS; CDR2 reads SASEGT. V was shortened by 1 base and J by 6 bases, with 10 bases between the two germline ends. The CDR3 region has the DNA TGTGCCAGCAGTGAAGGCCCCAGGCCCGAGCAGTACTTC. It yields the protein CASSEGPRPEQYF.

This clone has a single count. This chain uses TRBV7-9 with TRBJ2-2; 7 nucleotides match TRBD1. Losses at the gene ends were 7 bases for V and 4 bases for J; bases not matched to a gene: 15. The CDR3 covers 17 residues. In germline, CDR1 is SEHNR, CDR2 FQNEAQ (reference sequence). This chain's CDR3 is CASTPWTGLLVTGELFF. DNA of the CDR3: TGTGCCAGCACCCCCTGGACAGGCCTCCTCGTCACCGGGGAGCTGTTTTTT.

This sequence joins TRBV6-5 and TRBJ1-2; 10 bases align to TRBD1. CDR1 and CDR2 from the germline V gene are MNHEY and SVGAGI. The CDR3 totals 14 residues. The V segment lost 0 bases and the J segment 14 bases; nucleotides outside the gene matches: 9. The CDR3 DNA is TGTGCCAGCAGTTACTCTAAGGACAGGGGGAGAGTAACCTTC. Translating gives CASSYSKDRGRVTF.

This chain uses TRBV9 with TRBJ1-5; 7 bases match TRBD1. Trimming cost V 3 bases and J 6 bases; bases outside gene matches: 3. CDR3 size: 13 residues. Germline V CDR1 and CDR2: SGDLS, YYNGEE. The CDR3 region has the DNA TGTGCCAGCAGCGGAACAGGGGTTCAGCCCCAGCATTTT. The encoded protein is CASSGTGVQPQHF.

The CDR3 spells CASSSSGGNTDTQYF. The CDR3 coding sequence is TGCGCCAGCAGCTCTAGCGGGGGAAACACAGATACGCAGTATTTT. This chain joins TRBV5-1 and TRBJ2-3; TRBD2 matches at 10 bases. From germline, CDR1 is SGHRS and CDR2 YFSETQ. V lost 3 bases to trimming and J lost 2 bases; unmatched junction nucleotides: 3. The CDR3 contains 15 residues.

The gene calls are TRBV7-2 and TRBJ2-1; 8 bases match TRBD2. Per the germline V gene, CDR1 is SGHTA and CDR2 is FQGNSA. V lost 5 bases, J lost 6 bases, and 12 bases stayed unmatched. The CDR3 covers 16 residues. CDR3 in amino acids: CASSPNTGGQGNEQFF. In DNA form, the CDR3 reads TGTGCCAGCAGCCCAAACACGGGGGGGCAGGGCAATGAGCAGTTCTTC.

The rearrangement uses TRBV10-3 and TRBJ1-3; no firm D call. CDR3 length: 16 residues. V lost 0 bases and J 2 bases, leaving 11 bases between the germline ends. Germline assignment: CDR1 ENHRY and CDR2 SYGVKD. As DNA, the CDR3 is TGTGCCATCAGTGAGTCGGGGAGGCAGCCTGGAAACACCATATATTTT. Translating it yields CAISESGRQPGNTIYF.